These 21 T cell receptor beta chains share one sample of origin, sequenced in a study of OX40 agonist ivuxolimab in advanced cancers. The table came from immunoSEQ multiplex PCR; TCRdb's copy has only in-frame clones and leaves some out. The sample consists of over 60,000 clones, 88% of them appearing once. The sample consisted of CD4+ or CD8+ T cells sorted from blood, taken in a trial of the OX40 agonist ivuxolimab. The receptors were gathered from an adult with an advanced solid tumor such as melanoma, head and neck, liver or kidney cancer.

V and J are TRBV7-2 and TRBJ2-7; TRBD2 matches 9 bases. The trim removed 5 bases at V and 0 bases at J, leaving 8 bases unmatched. Germline assignment: CDR1 SGHTA and CDR2 FQGNSA. This CDR3 has 16 residues. In nucleotides, the CDR3 is TGTGCCAGCAGCCCCGCCGGCGGGAGGGCCTCCTACGAGCAGTACTTC. Amino acid sequence: CASSPAGGRASYEQYF.

V and J are TRBV6-6 and TRBJ2-2; D call uncertain. CDR1 is MNHNY, CDR2 SVGAGI, per germline (reference sequence). The CDR3 sequence is 14 residues long. Trimming left V 0 bases short and J 7 bases short, with 9 bases between. Here the CDR3 DNA reads TGTGCCAGCAGTTACTCGATTGGGGTCGGGGAGCTGTTTTTT. Amino acids: CASSYSIGVGELFF.

CDR3 amino acids: CASSYSGRENTIYF. As DNA, the CDR3 is TGTGCCAGCAGTTACTCGGGCAGGGAGAACACCATATATTTT. This rearrangement joins TRBV6-5 to TRBJ1-3, with D possibly being TRBD1 (5 bases). V was pared by 0 bases and J by 7 bases, with 10 bases between. The CDR3 runs to 14 residues. Germline V gene sequence: CDR1 MNHEY, CDR2 SVGAGI.

The chain joins TRBV28 to TRBJ2-7; TRBD1 matches at 8 bases. CDR3 length: 15 amino acids. Germline V gives CDR1 MDHEN, CDR2 SYDVKM. With V trimmed by 4 bases and J by 2 bases, 7 bases remained unmatched. The CDR3 nucleotides read TGTGCCAGCAGTTCACCAGGGACAGGCACCTACGAGCAGTACTTC. The encoded protein is CASSSPGTGTYEQYF.

CDR3 amino acids: CASSYSTGRGNIQYF. In nucleotides, the CDR3 is TGTGCCAGCAGTTACAGTACAGGGAGGGGAAACATTCAGTACTTC. The gene calls are TRBV6-5 and TRBJ2-4; D might be TRBD2 (7 bases). V shed 2 bases and J shed 6 bases, with 14 bases lying between them. Germline assignment: CDR1 MNHEY and CDR2 SVGAGI. The CDR3 runs to 15 residues.

The chain employs TRBV15 and TRBJ2-7, with D perhaps matching TRBD1 (5 bases). In germline, CDR1 is LNHNV, CDR2 YYDKDF (reference sequence). The ends were cut back, 2 bases at V and 2 bases at J, with 7 bases in the middle. The CDR3 covers 13 residues. The CDR3 region is CATSRQGTYEQYF. CDR3 sequence (DNA): TGTGCCACCAGCAGACAGGGTACCTACGAGCAGTACTTC.

The J gene is TRBJ1-4, the V gene TRBV4-3; 7 nucleotides agree with TRBD1. The germline V gene has CDR1 LGHNA and CDR2 YSLEER. This CDR3 has 16 amino acids. V trimming: 1 base; J trimming: 10 bases; junction bases outside the gene matches: 12. The CDR3 region is CASSQAADRNYGKLFF. The DNA for the CDR3 is TGCGCCAGCAGCCAAGCCGCGGACAGGAACTACGGAAAACTGTTTTTT.

This chain joins TRBV7-9 and TRBJ1-3, with D perhaps matching TRBD1 (5 bases). V was shortened by 2 bases and J by 4 bases, with 9 bases between the two germline ends. CDR3 size: 14 residues. Germline values: CDR1 SEHNR, CDR2 FQNEAQ (reference sequence). The CDR3 here is CASSLRGDGNTIYF. CDR3 in DNA: TGTGCCAGCAGCTTACGGGGGGACGGAAACACCATATATTTT.

The CDR3, as DNA: TGTGCCAGCAGCCTTCCGGCTAGCGGGGGGACGCAGTATTTT. Translating it yields CASSLPASGGTQYF. The rearrangement uses TRBV7-2 and TRBJ2-3; 11 bases map to TRBD2. Trimming took 5 bases from V and 9 from J; bases not matched to a gene: 7. Germline CDR1 SGHTA, CDR2 FQGNSA. This CDR3 region has 14 residues. The entire variable domain, with the rest obtained from reference TRBV7-2 and TRBJ2-3, is as follows: GAGVSQSPSNKVTEKGKDVELRCDPISGHTALYWYRQSLGQGLEFLIYFQGNSAPDKSGLPSDRFSAERTGGSVSTLTIQRTQQEDSAVYLCASSLPASGGTQYFGPGTRLTVL.

For the CDR3, the DNA is TGTGCCAGCAGTTTATTGGGCGCTAGCGGGGTACGCTCTGGGGCCAACGTCCTGACTTTC. Protein: CASSLLGASGVRSGANVLTF. The J gene is TRBJ2-6, the V gene TRBV28; TRBD2 agrees at 9 bases. V shed 1 base, J shed 0 bases, and the junction held 10 bases outside the gene matches. Per the germline V gene, CDR1 is MDHEN and CDR2 is SYDVKM. The CDR3 totals 20 residues.

V and J are TRBV7-6 and TRBJ2-1; TRBD2 agrees at 7 bases. Looked up from germline, CDR1 is SGHVS and CDR2 is FNYEAQ. Trimming removed 1 base from V and 4 bases from J; junction bases left unmatched: 7. The CDR3 totals 16 residues. The chain's CDR3 is CASSLEGLAVYNEQFF. The CDR3 region has the DNA TGTGCCAGCAGCTTAGAGGGTCTAGCGGTATACAATGAGCAGTTCTTC.

The V call is TRBV19, the J call TRBJ2-6, with 11 bases that match TRBD1. From germline, CDR1 is LNHDA and CDR2 SQIVND (reference sequence). Trimming took 4 bases from V and 0 from J; bases not matched to a gene: 5. CDR3 length equals 18 residues. CDR3 nucleotide sequence: TGTGCCAGTAGTACGGACAGGGGGCAGATCTCTGGGGCCAACGTCCTGACTTTC. It yields the protein CASSTDRGQISGANVLTF.

The rearrangement joins TRBV5-1 to TRBJ1-1, with TRBD1 matching over 7 bases. The CDR3 runs to 15 residues. The germline CDR1 and CDR2 sequences are SGHRS and YFSETQ. The ends lost 4 bases at V and 0 bases at J; junction bases unmatched: 6. The CDR3: CASSRQGQLNTEAFF. Here the CDR3 DNA reads TGCGCCAGCAGCCGACAGGGACAGTTGAACACTGAAGCTTTCTTT.

This clone was observed a handful of times. The V and J genes are TRBV6-1 and TRBJ2-2; D is undetermined. The V gene's germline CDR1 is MNHNS and CDR2 SASEGT. Trimming removed 8 bases from V and 0 bases from J, with 13 bases in between. The CDR3 spans 15 residues. The chain's CDR3 is CASREWRANTGELFF. For the CDR3, the DNA is TGTGCCAGCCGAGAGTGGAGAGCGAACACCGGGGAGCTGTTTTTT.

The CDR3 DNA sequence: TGTGCCAGTAGTATAAGACCGCTGCGAGGCTACACCTTC. Its translation is CASSIRPLRGYTF. The chain has TRBV19 and TRBJ1-2; no reliable D call. The V gene's germline CDR1 is LNHDA and CDR2 SQIVND (reference sequence). The CDR3 has 13 residues. V lost 2 bases and J 8 bases, leaving 12 bases between the germline ends.

The chain carries TRBV28 and TRBJ2-7; the match to TRBD2 covers 11 bases. The CDR3 sequence is 14 residues long. V shed 6 bases, J shed 8 bases, and the junction held 9 bases outside the gene matches. The germline V gene has CDR1 MDHEN and CDR2 SYDVKM. DNA of the CDR3: TGTGCCAGCAGACGACTAGCGGGACAGTATCAGCAGTACTTC. Protein sequence: CASRRLAGQYQQYF.

The V and J genes are TRBV7-2 and TRBJ2-1; TRBD2 agrees at 8 bases. CDR1 and CDR2 (germline): SGHTA, FQGNSA. J lost 7 bases, V lost 2 bases, and 7 bases had no gene match. There are 15 residues in the CDR3. This chain's CDR3 is CASSLHGGVLNEQFF. CDR3 DNA sequence: TGTGCCAGCAGCTTACACGGGGGGGTCTTGAATGAGCAGTTCTTC.

This clone was counted a few times. The J gene is TRBJ2-2, the V gene TRBV7-8; D is undetermined. Germline V lookup: CDR1 SGHVS, CDR2 FQNEAQ. V dropped 1 base and J dropped 6 bases, with 9 bases sitting between them. This CDR3 has 14 amino acids. The CDR3, as DNA: TGTGCCAGCAGCTTAGGGTCGCCCCCCGGGGAGCTGTTTTTT. Encoded protein: CASSLGSPPGELFF.

Note on this clone: One junction end disagrees with the germline gene, perhaps due to a read error. The chain is built from TRBV30 and TRBJ1-4; D unclear. Germline CDR1 and CDR2: GTSNPN and SVGIG (reference sequence). CDR3 length: 12 residues. The chain's CDR3 is CAGRFVTEKLFF. The DNA of the CDR3 is TGTGCCGGGAGGTTTGTCACTGAAAAACTGTTTTTT.

This chain connects TRBV5-1 to TRBJ2-7; D is uncertain. Trimming shortened V by 0 bases and J by 2 bases, and 9 bases separated the two germline ends. The CDR3 covers 14 residues. The germline CDR1 and CDR2 sequences are SGHRS and YFSETQ. The CDR3 region is CASSLEASTYEQYF. In nucleotides, the CDR3 is TGCGCCAGCAGCTTGGAGGCCAGCACCTACGAGCAGTACTTC.

CDR3 bases: TGTGCCAGCAGTGAACCTTTCGCAGATACGCAGTATTTT. This translates into CASSEPFADTQYF. The rearrangement joins TRBV2 to TRBJ2-3; no reliable D call. Deletions cut 2 bases from V and 4 bases from J, with 7 bases between. Germline values: CDR1 SNHLY, CDR2 FYNNEI. The CDR3 extends over 13 amino acids.